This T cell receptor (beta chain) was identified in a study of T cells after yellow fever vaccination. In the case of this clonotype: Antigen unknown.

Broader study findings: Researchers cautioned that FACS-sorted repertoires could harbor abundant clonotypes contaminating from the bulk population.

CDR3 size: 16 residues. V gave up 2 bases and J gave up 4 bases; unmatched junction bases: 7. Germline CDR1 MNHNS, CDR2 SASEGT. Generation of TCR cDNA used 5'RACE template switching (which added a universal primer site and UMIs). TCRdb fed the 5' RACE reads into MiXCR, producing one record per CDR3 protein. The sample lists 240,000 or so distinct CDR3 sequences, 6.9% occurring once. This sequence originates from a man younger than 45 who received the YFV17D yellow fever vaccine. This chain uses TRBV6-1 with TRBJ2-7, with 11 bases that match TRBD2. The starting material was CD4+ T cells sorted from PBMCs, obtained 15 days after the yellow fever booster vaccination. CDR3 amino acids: CASSEKIAGGRYEQYF. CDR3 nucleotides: TGTGCCAGCAGTGAAAAAATAGCGGGAGGGAGATACGAGCAGTACTTC.